These T cell receptor beta chains were read from a single sample in a study of T cell responses to AZD1222 COVID-19 vaccine. Produced via immunoSEQ multiplex PCR; TCRdb's table is partial and in-frame only. The top ten clones hold roughly 3.5% of a sample with 120,000 to 150,000 clones, about 91% of them seen once. The starting material was peripheral blood, obtained on day 0 of MenACWY control vaccination. The receptors originated from an adult in good health. Each CDR3 is given with its conserved first and last residue. A D gene is named only where the DNA matches it firmly. A row's size may be missing; if present it is once, few, many or a size class.

TRBJ2-2	NA	15	TRBV3-1/TRBV3-2	TRBD2	CASSQGLANTGELFF	TGTGCCAGCAGCCAGGGACTAGCGAACACCGGGGAGCTGTTTTTT
TRBJ1-5	NA	16	TRBV15	NA	CATSRLQGNSNQPQHF	TGTGCCACCAGCAGACTACAGGGTAATAGCAATCAGCCCCAGCATTTT
TRBJ1-5	few	15	TRBV5-6	NA	CASSFFGASGQPQHF	TGTGCCAGCAGCTTTTTTGGGGCCTCAGGACAGCCCCAGCATTTT
TRBJ1-1	once	15	TRBV7-9	NA	CASSLTSSPNTEAFF	TGTGCCAGCAGCTTAACGTCCAGCCCGAACACTGAAGCTTTCTTT
TRBJ2-1	NA	16	TRBV4-3	NA	CASSQELRGFYNEQFF	TGCGCCAGCAGCCAAGAGCTCCGGGGGTTCTACAATGAGCAGTTCTTC
TRBJ2-7	NA	14	TRBV19	TRBD1	CASSFTGGGYEQYF	TGTGCCAGTAGTTTTACAGGGGGTGGCTACGAGCAGTACTTC
TRBJ2-7	NA	15	TRBV4-3	TRBD2	CASSQALAGAYEQYF	TGCGCCAGCAGCCAAGCTCTAGCGGGGGCCTACGAGCAGTACTTC
TRBJ2-7	NA	15	TRBV11-2	TRBD1	CASSSYRDRSFEQYF	TGTGCCAGCAGCTCATACCGGGACAGGTCCTTCGAGCAGTACTTC
TRBJ2-2	NA	18	TRBV7-9	TRBD2	CASSHGLAGRANTGELFF	TGTGCCAGCAGCCATGGACTAGCGGGGAGAGCGAACACCGGGGAGCTGTTTTTT
TRBJ1-2	NA	14	TRBV5-6	TRBD1	CASSTDRSFYGYTF	TGTGCCAGCAGCACGGACAGGTCTTTCTATGGCTACACCTTC
TRBJ2-2	NA	18	TRBV4-3	TRBD1	CASSQGLGQGGNTGELFF	TGCGCCAGCAGCCAAGGTCTTGGACAGGGGGGGAACACCGGGGAGCTGTTTTTT
TRBJ1-4	once	14	TRBV4-1	NA	CASSQGPGAEKLFF	TGCGCCAGCAGCCAAGGTCCGGGGGCGGAAAAACTGTTTTTT
TRBJ1-2	NA	12	TRBV2	TRBD1	CASYQGARGYTF	TGTGCCAGCTATCAGGGGGCTCGGGGCTACACCTTC
TRBJ2-7	NA	14	TRBV11-3	NA	CASSLSRGPYEQYF	TGTGCCAGCAGCTTGAGCCGGGGACCCTACGAGCAGTACTTC
TRBJ1-6	NA	16	TRBV5-1	NA	CASSSGGGENNSPLHF	TGCGCCAGCAGCTCAGGTGGGGGGGAAAATAATTCACCCCTCCACTTT
TRBJ2-3	NA	16	TRBV19	NA	CASSIEATSGTDTQYF	TGTGCCAGTAGTATTGAGGCTACCTCTGGCACAGATACGCAGTATTTT
TRBJ1-5	NA	13	TRBV6-5	NA	CASSGQSNQPQHF	TGTGCCAGCAGCGGACAGTCCAATCAGCCCCAGCATTTT
TRBJ1-4	NA	18	TRBV4-2	NA	CASSQRPTTGRTNEKLFF	TGTGCCAGCAGCCAACGCCCGACTACAGGGCGCACCAATGAAAAACTGTTTTTT
TRBJ1-3	NA	16	TRBV4-3	TRBD1	CASSLTGQGSGNTIYF	TGCGCCAGCAGCCTTACAGGACAGGGCTCTGGAAACACCATATATTTT
TRBJ1-2	NA	12	TRBV13	NA	CASSPRSYGYTF	TGTGCCAGCAGCCCCAGGTCCTATGGCTACACCTTC
TRBJ2-5	NA	13	TRBV4-3	NA	CASSQDRRETQYF	TGCGCCAGCAGCCAGGACAGAAGAGAGACCCAGTACTTC
TRBJ2-2	once	16	TRBV24-1	NA	CATSAPWTQTAGELFF	TGTGCCACCAGTGCCCCTTGGACACAAACCGCCGGGGAGCTGTTTTTT
TRBJ2-1	NA	13	TRBV29-1	TRBD2	CSGTSGAYNEQFF	TGCAGCGGCACTAGCGGGGCTTACAATGAGCAGTTCTTC
TRBJ1-1	NA	12	TRBV10-3	NA	CAISGGGTSAFF	TGTGCCATCAGTGGGGGGGGGACTTCAGCTTTCTTT
TRBJ2-4	once	17	TRBV19	NA	CASSIGLSRRSKNIQYF	TGTGCCAGTAGTATCGGTCTTTCTCGACGATCCAAAAACATTCAGTACTTC
TRBJ1-2	NA	14	TRBV11-3	TRBD1	CASSLREDRVGYTF	TGTGCCAGCAGCTTAAGGGAGGACAGGGTCGGCTACACCTTC
TRBJ1-1	NA	14	TRBV6-5	NA	CASSLTRWDTEAFF	TGTGCCAGCAGTTTAACCCGATGGGACACTGAAGCTTTCTTT
TRBJ1-1	once	12	TRBV7-9	NA	CASSPGGAEAFF	TGTGCCAGCAGCCCCGGGGGAGCTGAAGCTTTCTTT
TRBJ2-1	NA	15	TRBV4-3	NA	CASSPSIHSYNEQFF	TGCGCCAGCAGCCCCTCAATTCACTCCTACAATGAGCAGTTCTTC
TRBJ2-2	NA	15	TRBV11-3	TRBD1	CASSRDRGPTGELFF	TGTGCCAGCAGCCGGGACAGGGGGCCCACCGGGGAGCTGTTTTTT
TRBJ1-5	NA	12	TRBV30	NA	CAWNEGGKPQHF	TGTGCCTGGAACGAGGGGGGAAAGCCCCAGCATTTT
TRBJ2-7	NA	14	TRBV6-6	TRBD2	CASSELGGSYEQYF	TGTGCCAGCAGCGAATTGGGCGGGAGCTACGAGCAGTACTTC